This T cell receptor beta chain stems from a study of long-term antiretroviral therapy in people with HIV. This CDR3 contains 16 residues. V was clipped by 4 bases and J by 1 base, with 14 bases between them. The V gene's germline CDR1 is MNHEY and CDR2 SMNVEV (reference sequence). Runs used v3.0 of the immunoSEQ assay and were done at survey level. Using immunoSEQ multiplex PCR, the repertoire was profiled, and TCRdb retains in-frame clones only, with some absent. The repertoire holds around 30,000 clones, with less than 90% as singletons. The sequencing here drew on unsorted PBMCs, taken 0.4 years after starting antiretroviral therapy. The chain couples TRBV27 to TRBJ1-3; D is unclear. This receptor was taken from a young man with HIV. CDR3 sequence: CASSSALWGSGNTIYF. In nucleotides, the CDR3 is TGTGCCAGCAGTTCAGCCCTCTGGGGTTCTGGAAACACCATATATTTT.